This T cell receptor (beta chain) emerged from a study of cytotoxic CD8 clonotypes in ibrutinib-treated CLL. Clones were read by immunoSEQ multiplex PCR, and TCRdb kept only the in-frame ones, dropping some. Of fewer than 100,000 clones in the sample, more than 70% were seen once. Trimming stripped 4 bases from V and 0 bases from J, with 13 bases between. CDR1 and CDR2 (germline): MNHNS, SASEGT. The CDR3 consists of 16 residues. The chain has TRBV6-1 and TRBJ2-1; D may correspond to TRBD1 or TRBD2 (5 bases each). This material consisted of PBMCs, taken before ibrutinib treatment. The TCR sequence derives from a human donor with chronic lymphocytic leukemia. The CDR3 loop reads CASSGGTTSSYNEQFF. CDR3 DNA: TGTGCCAGCAGTGGGGGGACCACCAGCTCCTACAATGAGCAGTTCTTC.